This is a list of T cell receptor beta chains from one sample in a study of CD8 T cells in ankylosing spondylitis. TCRdb ran MiXCR on the 5' RACE reads and lists one entry per CDR3 protein. Of fewer than 250,000 distinct CDR3 sequences in the sample, roughly 10% were seen once. Sequenced sample: blood, either unsorted or a sorted T cell fraction (not recorded which). The receptor source for this set is a male donor with ankylosing spondylitis or in good health (not recorded which). Both conserved end residues are part of each CDR3. Each record gives: D gene, V gene, clone size, J gene, CDR3 DNA, CDR3 protein. D genes are given only for firm matches. Some rows have no size entry. The others give once, few or many, or a class for an expanded clone.

d_gene: TRBD1
v_gene: TRBV30
abundance: -
j_gene: TRBJ1-5
CDR3nt: TGTGCCTGGAGTGCGGGACAGGGGACTTATGGCAATCAGCCCCAGCATTTT
CDR3aa: CAWSAGQGTYGNQPQHF

d_gene: -
v_gene: TRBV23-1
abundance: few
j_gene: TRBJ2-2
CDR3nt: TGCGCCAGCAGTCAATCGGAGACGGCATCGCTCACCGGGGAGCTGTTTTTT
CDR3aa: CASSQSETASLTGELFF

d_gene: -
v_gene: TRBV12-3/TRBV12-4
abundance: -
j_gene: TRBJ1-1
CDR3nt: TGTGCCAGCAGATCCACACCACTCCCGGAAGCTTTCTTT
CDR3aa: CASRSTPLPEAFF

d_gene: TRBD2
v_gene: TRBV5-5
abundance: many
j_gene: TRBJ2-7
CDR3nt: TGTGCCAGCAGATTGAGGCTAGCGGCGGGCGAGCAGTACTTC
CDR3aa: CASRLRLAAGEQYF

d_gene: -
v_gene: TRBV5-6
abundance: many
j_gene: TRBJ2-7
CDR3nt: TGTGCCAGCAGTTCGACAGGTTCATTCTCCTACGAGCAGTACTTC
CDR3aa: CASSSTGSFSYEQYF

d_gene: -
v_gene: TRBV20-1
abundance: -
j_gene: TRBJ2-6
CDR3nt: TGCAGTGCAACCGCTAGAACGTCCCTCTCTGGGGCCAACGTCCTGACTTTC
CDR3aa: CSATARTSLSGANVLTF

d_gene: TRBD1
v_gene: TRBV6-1
abundance: many
j_gene: TRBJ2-5
CDR3nt: TGTGCCAGCAGCGGTGACAGGGGGAACAGGAGGGAGACCCAGTACTTC
CDR3aa: CASSGDRGNRRETQYF

d_gene: TRBD2
v_gene: TRBV20-1
abundance: many
j_gene: TRBJ2-4
CDR3nt: TGCAGTGCTAGAGTTTCTGGGAGGGCGGTCATTCAGTACTTC
CDR3aa: CSARVSGRAVIQYF

d_gene: TRBD1
v_gene: TRBV18
abundance: many
j_gene: TRBJ2-7
CDR3nt: TGTGCCAGCTCACCCGGGACAGGGGGCGACGAGCAGTACTTC
CDR3aa: CASSPGTGGDEQYF

d_gene: -
v_gene: TRBV15
abundance: many
j_gene: TRBJ2-1
CDR3nt: TGTGCCACCAGCAGTACCCGTTTTGGGGAGCAGTTCTTC
CDR3aa: CATSSTRFGEQFF

d_gene: -
v_gene: TRBV3-1
abundance: many
j_gene: TRBJ2-1
CDR3nt: TGTGCCAGCAGCGCCTCGCGGGAAGGGGAGTTCTTC
CDR3aa: CASSASREGEFF

d_gene: -
v_gene: TRBV29-1
abundance: many
j_gene: TRBJ2-1
CDR3nt: TGCAGCGTTGAGGCGGTGAGCTCCTACAATGAGCAGTTCTTC
CDR3aa: CSVEAVSSYNEQFF

d_gene: TRBD1
v_gene: TRBV20-1
abundance: many
j_gene: TRBJ2-2
CDR3nt: TGCAGTGCTGCCGGACAGGGGGCGGCCGGGGAGCTGTTTTTT
CDR3aa: CSAAGQGAAGELFF

d_gene: -
v_gene: TRBV30
abundance: few
j_gene: TRBJ1-2
CDR3nt: TGTGCCTGGAGCGCCGGTCTCAACTATGGCTACACCTTC
CDR3aa: CAWSAGLNYGYTF

d_gene: -
v_gene: TRBV5-1
abundance: many
j_gene: TRBJ2-7
CDR3nt: TGCGCCAGCAGGGACGTTCACTACGAGCAGTACTTC
CDR3aa: CASRDVHYEQYF

d_gene: TRBD1
v_gene: TRBV4-1
abundance: -
j_gene: TRBJ1-4
CDR3nt: TGCGCCAGCAGCCAAGTAGGGGGCATGGATGAAAAACTGTTTTTT
CDR3aa: CASSQVGGMDEKLFF

d_gene: TRBD2
v_gene: TRBV27
abundance: many
j_gene: TRBJ2-1
CDR3nt: TGTGCCAGCAGGCAGGGACTAGCGGGTTACAATGAGCAGTTCTTC
CDR3aa: CASRQGLAGYNEQFF

d_gene: -
v_gene: TRBV7-9
abundance: few
j_gene: TRBJ1-5
CDR3nt: TGTGCCAGCAGCGCCGGGACAACGGGGCAGCCCCAGCATTTT
CDR3aa: CASSAGTTGQPQHF

d_gene: TRBD2
v_gene: TRBV6-2/TRBV6-3
abundance: many
j_gene: TRBJ2-3
CDR3nt: TGTGCCAGCAGTTACTCAACTAGCGCAGATACGCAGTATTTT
CDR3aa: CASSYSTSADTQYF

d_gene: -
v_gene: TRBV20-1
abundance: many
j_gene: TRBJ2-7
CDR3nt: TGCAGTGCGGCGCCGTTAACCTACGAGCAGTACTTC
CDR3aa: CSAAPLTYEQYF

d_gene: -
v_gene: TRBV20-1
abundance: many
j_gene: TRBJ1-5
CDR3nt: TGCAGTGCTAGAGCCCCGCCAGGGCAAAATAGCAATCAGCCCCAGCATTTT
CDR3aa: CSARAPPGQNSNQPQHF

d_gene: TRBD2
v_gene: TRBV20-1
abundance: many
j_gene: TRBJ2-1
CDR3nt: TGCAGTGCTAGAGTAACTGGGGACTACAACAATGAGCAGTTCTTC
CDR3aa: CSARVTGDYNNEQFF

d_gene: TRBD1
v_gene: TRBV5-1
abundance: -
j_gene: TRBJ2-3
CDR3nt: TGCGCCAGCAGCTTGGACAGGGGGCTTGGCACAGATACGCAGTATTTT
CDR3aa: CASSLDRGLGTDTQYF

d_gene: -
v_gene: TRBV27
abundance: many
j_gene: TRBJ1-2
CDR3nt: TGTGCCAGCAGTTTGGTGCAGATGGGGGGCTACACCTTC
CDR3aa: CASSLVQMGGYTF

d_gene: TRBD1
v_gene: TRBV5-1
abundance: many
j_gene: TRBJ1-4
CDR3nt: TGCGCCAGCAGCTTTACAGGGGCAGGAGAAAAACTGTTTTTT
CDR3aa: CASSFTGAGEKLFF

d_gene: -
v_gene: TRBV15
abundance: many
j_gene: TRBJ2-5
CDR3nt: TGTGCCACCAGCAGAGACGGAATAGGGACCCAGTACTTC
CDR3aa: CATSRDGIGTQYF

d_gene: -
v_gene: TRBV30
abundance: few
j_gene: TRBJ1-2
CDR3nt: TGTGCCTGGAGTCTTGCAGGGACGGTTGGCTACACCTTC
CDR3aa: CAWSLAGTVGYTF

d_gene: -
v_gene: TRBV7-9
abundance: few
j_gene: TRBJ2-7
CDR3nt: TGTGCCAGCAGCGATCCTACCTACGAGCAGTACTTC
CDR3aa: CASSDPTYEQYF